The 20 T cell receptor beta chains below all came from one sample that was sequenced in a study of Tregs in tolerant kidney transplant recipients. Using immunoSEQ multiplex PCR, the repertoire was profiled, and TCRdb retains in-frame clones only, with some absent. This sample carries about 48,000 clones, with about 0.82% going to the ten biggest clones. The sample consisted of CD4+ T cells from blood, taken before the transplant. These receptors were collected from a human donor who received a combined kidney and bone marrow transplant.

On this clone itself: The CDR3 is cut off 3 residues early in the read; its end comes from the germline J gene. V and J are TRBV7-9 and TRBJ1-6; D not certain. Germline loops: CDR1 SEHNR, CDR2 FQNEAQ (reference sequence). This CDR3 contains 12 residues. V was pared by 10 bases and J by 6 bases, with 10 bases between. This CDR3 is CATLRFNSPLHF. The sequenced part of the CDR3 DNA is TGTGCCACCTTAAGGTTTAATTCACCC.

On this clone itself: The CDR3 end is not reached by the read, which stops 3 residues before it; the germline J gene fills it in. The chain links TRBV7-2 to TRBJ2-3; D remains ambiguous. The CDR3 totals 14 residues. Germline V lookup: CDR1 SGHTA, CDR2 FQGNSA. Trimming left V 5 bases short and J 4 bases short, with 13 bases between. The covered CDR3 bases are TGTGCCAGCAGCCGCGCCCCCCGGGCAGATACG. It specifies CASSRAPRADT. The CDR3 as a whole reads CASSRAPRADTQYF.

Comments on this clone: The read gets to within 3 residues of the CDR3 end, and the germline J gene fills in the rest. The rearrangement links TRBV19 to TRBJ1-1; 8 nucleotides match TRBD1. The junction had 9 bases not matched to a gene; V was cut back by 6 bases and J by 0 bases. The CDR3 length is 16 residues. The germline V gene encodes CDR1 LNHDA and CDR2 SQIVND (reference sequence). This CDR3 reads CASSQDRGGVNTEAFF. CDR3 bases read: TGTGCCAGTAGCCAAGACAGGGGAGGAGTGAACACTGAA.

Worth noting for this clone: The read stops 3 residues short of the end of the CDR3; the missing end is completed from the germline J gene. This rearrangement joins TRBV19 to TRBJ2-1; a possible D gene is TRBD2 (6 bases). Trimming removed 3 bases at V and 4 bases at J, with 16 bases between. The CDR3 totals 16 residues. Germline V gene data show CDR1 as LNHDA and CDR2 as SQIVND (reference sequence). This chain's CDR3 is CASSIFGTLRYNEQFF. The DNA read from the CDR3 is TGTGCCAGTAGTATCTTCGGGACTTTGAGGTACAATGAG. The entire variable domain, with the rest obtained from reference TRBV19 and TRBJ2-1, is as follows: DGGITQSPKYLFRKEGQNVTLSCEQNLNHDAMYWYRQDPGQGLRLIYYSQIVNDFQKGDIAEGYSVSREKKESFPLTVTSAQKNPTAFYLCASSIFGTLRYNEQFFGPGTRLTVL.

About this clone: The read terminates 3 residues before the CDR3 end, so the remaining end is supplied by the germline J gene. V usage is TRBV7-8 and J usage is TRBJ2-7; D unresolved. Trimming cost V 4 bases and J 3 bases, with 7 bases left between them. Per germline, CDR1 SGHVS and CDR2 FQNEAQ. The CDR3 totals 12 residues. Incomplete CDR3 DNA: TGTGCCAGCAGCTCCAAGGGCTACGAG. This gives the protein CASSSKGYE. The CDR3 reads in full as CASSSKGYEQYF. The complete variable domain, with remaining parts taken from reference TRBV7-8 and TRBJ2-7, reads GAGVSQSPRYKVAKRGQDVALRCDPISGHVSLFWYQQALGQGPEFLTYFQNEAQLDKSGLPSDRFFAERPEGSVSTLKIQRTQQEDSAVYLCASSSKGYEQYFGPGTRLTVT.

On this clone: The read comes to an end 3 residues before the CDR3 does, leaving the germline J gene to fill in the end. The chain couples TRBV7-9 to TRBJ2-3; D is perhaps TRBD2 (6 bases). The V end lost 7 bases, the J end lost 0 bases, and 11 bases lay between the germline ends. Germline V gene sequence: CDR1 SEHNR, CDR2 FQNEAQ (reference sequence). The CDR3 covers 14 residues. CDR3 bases read: TGTGCCAGCACCCGCGGGACTAGCACAGATACG. It yields the protein CASTRGTSTDT. The CDR3, in full, reads CASTRGTSTDTQYF.

Regarding this clone: The read stops 3 residues short of the end of the CDR3; the missing end is completed from the germline J gene. The chain carries TRBV5-1 and TRBJ1-2; 8 bases map to TRBD1. CDR1 and CDR2 (germline): SGHRS, YFSETQ. The CDR3 extends over 15 amino acids. Trimming removed 1 base from V and 4 bases from J; junction bases left unmatched: 6. The CDR3 spells CASSLQGAGGYGYTF. The CDR3 DNA, read in part, is TGCGCCAGCAGCTTGCAGGGGGCTGGAGGCTATGGC.

As to this clone: With the read ending 3 residues before the CDR3 end, the germline J gene is used to fill in that end. The chain uses TRBV7-9 and TRBJ1-4, with TRBD1 matching over 7 bases. The V segment lost 2 bases and the J segment 3 bases; nucleotides outside the gene matches: 3. Germline assignment: CDR1 SEHNR and CDR2 FQNEAQ (reference sequence). The length of the CDR3 is 15 residues. The sequenced CDR3 bases are TGTGCCAGCAGCTTAAGGGGACAGTCTAATGAAAAA. It is translated as CASSLRGQSNEK. The whole CDR3 reads CASSLRGQSNEKLFF.

As for this clone: The observed sequence ends 3 residues before the CDR3 terminus, with the missing tail filled in from the germline J gene. This rearrangement joins TRBV6-1 to TRBJ2-3; tentative D call: TRBD1 (6 bases). This CDR3 contains 16 residues. Germline CDR1 and CDR2: MNHNS and SASEGT. V gave up 3 bases and J gave up 7 bases, with 20 bases separating them. CDR3 DNA, as far as it was read: TGTGCCAGCAGTGAGGGCCCCAGCAGGGGTGTATATACG. Translation gives CASSEGPSRGVYT. The entire CDR3 sequence reads CASSEGPSRGVYTQYF.

Details on this clone: The sequence runs out 3 residues before the end of the CDR3; the remainder is reconstructed from the germline J gene. The chain carries TRBV2 and TRBJ2-2; D is unresolved. Trimming stripped 2 bases from V and 5 bases from J, with 9 bases between. Germline V gives CDR1 SNHLY, CDR2 FYNNEI. The CDR3 covers 14 residues. CDR3 region: CASSERVLTGELFF. The sequenced CDR3 bases are TGTGCCAGCAGTGAAAGGGTCCTTACCGGGGAG.

Comments on this clone: Read data end 3 residues before the CDR3 end; the end is taken from the germline J gene. The chain joins TRBV19 to TRBJ1-2; D remains unclear. The CDR3 has 15 residues. Trimming shortened V by 5 bases and J by 7 bases, and 20 bases separated the two germline ends. Germline CDR1 LNHDA, CDR2 SQIVND (reference sequence). CDR3 DNA (partial): TGTGCCAGTAGTCTCACTACATCTGTTTATGGTGGC. Amino acids: CASSLTTSVYGG. The full CDR3 reads CASSLTTSVYGGYTF. The full variable domain, with the rest looked up from reference TRBV19 and TRBJ1-2, is DGGITQSPKYLFRKEGQNVTLSCEQNLNHDAMYWYRQDPGQGLRLIYYSQIVNDFQKGDIAEGYSVSREKKESFPLTVTSAQKNPTAFYLCASSLTTSVYGGYTFGSGTRLTVV.

About this clone itself: The CDR3 goes on 3 residues after the read ends, and that part is filled in from the germline J gene. This rearrangement joins TRBV2 to TRBJ2-1, with 7 positions matching TRBD2. Germline assignment: CDR1 SNHLY and CDR2 FYNNEI. There are 16 residues in the CDR3. The trim removed 7 bases at V and 8 bases at J, leaving 17 bases unmatched. CDR3: CASTPVWGGTSDEQFF. CDR3 DNA (partial): TGTGCCAGCACGCCCGTGTGGGGGGGTACTTCGGATGAG. Combining the CDR3 with reference TRBV2 and TRBJ2-1 gives the whole variable domain EPEVTQTPSHQVTQMGQEVILRCVPISNHLYFYWYRQILGQKVEFLVSFYNNEISEKSEIFDDQFSVERPDGSNFTLKIRSTKLEDSAMYFCASTPVWGGTSDEQFFGPGTRLTVL.

To note about this clone: The read falls 3 residues short of the CDR3 end, and the missing part is taken from the germline J gene. The rearrangement joins TRBV6-1 to TRBJ1-2; TRBD1 agrees at 8 bases. Losses at the gene ends were 4 bases for V and 4 bases for J; bases not matched to a gene: 8. This CDR3 comprises 15 residues. Germline-derived CDR1 and CDR2 are MNHNS and SASEGT. The CDR3 protein is CASSVAGQASYGYTF. The CDR3 DNA, read in part, is TGTGCCAGCAGTGTAGCGGGACAGGCCTCCTATGGC.

A remark on this clone: From the germline J gene comes the end of the CDR3, since the read stops 3 residues before it. The rearrangement joins TRBV7-2 to TRBJ2-5; 8 nucleotides align to TRBD2. The CDR3 runs to 15 residues. V lost 7 bases, J lost 5 bases, and 12 bases stayed unmatched. The germline gives CDR1 SGHTA, CDR2 FQGNSA. The sequenced CDR3 bases are TGTGCCAGCAACAAGGAGGCGGGGGGCCTGGAGACC. Translation gives CASNKEAGGLET. The whole CDR3 protein is CASNKEAGGLETQYF.

Comment on this clone: The read ends 3 residues before the CDR3 terminus; that terminus is restored from the germline J gene. This chain uses TRBV5-1 with TRBJ2-2; D call uncertain. Looked up from germline, CDR1 is SGHRS and CDR2 is YFSETQ. Trimming removed 0 bases from V and 0 bases from J, with 9 bases in between. This CDR3 has 16 amino acids. CDR3 protein: CASSLVPGSNTGELFF. CDR3 DNA, as far as it was read: TGCGCCAGCAGCTTGGTTCCAGGCTCGAACACCGGGGAG.

As regards this clone: The CDR3 extends 3 residues past the end of the read, so its final part is completed from the germline J gene. The rearrangement uses TRBV6-1 and TRBJ1-2; D might be TRBD1 (5 bases). Trimming took 2 bases from V and 5 from J, leaving 6 bases between them. There are 12 residues in the CDR3. Germline CDR1 MNHNS, CDR2 SASEGT. This CDR3 reads CASSEQGYGYTF. The CDR3 DNA, read in part, is TGTGCCAGCAGTGAACAGGGATATGGC.

As regards this clone: The read terminates 3 residues ahead of where the CDR3 ends, so the germline J gene completes it. The chain couples TRBV6-2 or TRBV6-3 to TRBJ2-2; D gene ambiguous. The CDR3 has 14 residues. V lost 6 bases, J lost 6 bases, and 14 bases lay in between. CDR1 and CDR2 from the germline V gene are MNHEY and SVGEGT. The CDR3 DNA, read in part, is TGTGCCAGCAGGTCCCCGGTAGGGTCCGGGGAG. As protein: CASRSPVGSGE. The entire CDR3 protein is CASRSPVGSGELFF.

As to this clone: Read coverage stops 3 residues before the CDR3 terminus; the germline J gene supplies the remainder. The chain is built from TRBV20-1 and TRBJ1-6; TRBD1 matches at 8 bases. The V gene end was trimmed by 6 bases and the J gene end by 10 bases; junction bases not matched to a gene: 8. Germline V CDR1 and CDR2: DFQATT, SNEGSKA (reference sequence). CDR3 length: 13 amino acids. This CDR3 is CSAGQDAASPLHF. CDR3 bases read: TGCAGTGCGGGACAGGACGCCGCCTCACCC.

Concerning this clone: The read is 3 residues too short to cover the CDR3 end, so that end is filled in from the germline J gene. The chain couples TRBV7-9 to TRBJ1-2, with 8 bases that match TRBD1. The trim removed 5 bases at V and 4 bases at J, leaving 9 bases unmatched. Germline assignment: CDR1 SEHNR and CDR2 FQNEAQ (reference sequence). This CDR3 is built from 15 residues. The CDR3 loop is CASSGMSQGAYGYTF. The CDR3 DNA, read in part, is TGTGCCAGCAGCGGAATGTCTCAGGGGGCCTATGGC.

Comment on this clone: Read sequence stops 3 residues before the CDR3 end, and the germline J gene provides the missing end. The chain has TRBV2 and TRBJ2-2, with D tentatively TRBD1 (7 bases). Per germline, CDR1 SNHLY and CDR2 FYNNEI. Deletions cut 8 bases from V and 2 bases from J, with 12 bases between. This CDR3 region has 14 residues. The sequenced CDR3 bases are TGTGCCAGCCAGGGGGACTTAAACACCGGGGAG. Its translation: CASQGDLNTGE. In full, the CDR3 is CASQGDLNTGELFF.